This TCR beta chain was obtained from a study of blood T cell repertoires in COVID-19. Study context: The United States, Italy and Spain provided the acute and convalescent COVID-19 samples.

The J segment lost 3 bases and the V segment lost 5 bases, leaving 7 bases of the junction unmatched. Germline-derived CDR1 and CDR2 are SEHNR and FQNEAQ (reference sequence). CDR3 length: 14 amino acids. This clone was counted only a few times. The protocol was immunoSEQ multiplex PCR, while the TCRdb copy is restricted to in-frame clones and leaves out a portion. The sample records fewer than 85,000 clones, about 90% being singletons. The V and J genes are TRBV7-9 and TRBJ2-7; 7 nucleotides align to TRBD2. Sequencing input: peripheral blood. This TCR came from a woman aged 45-65 years in a cohort sampled during active COVID-19. The DNA for the CDR3 is TGTGCCAGCAGCCCTCGAGGCGGGAGCTACGAGCAGTACTTC. It specifies CASSPRGGSYEQYF.